The 18 T cell receptor beta chains listed next were all sequenced from one sample in a study of blood T cell repertoires in COVID-19. TCRdb keeps only in-frame clones here, not all; method: immunoSEQ multiplex PCR. The sample shows 65,000 to 70,000 clones, just under 80% of them seen only once. Sequenced input: peripheral blood. The receptor source for this set is a woman in her sixties with acute or convalescent COVID-19.

This clone was recorded once. CDR3 region: CASSGGQNTEAFF. CDR3 nucleotide sequence: TGTGCCAGCAGCGGAGGCCAGAACACTGAAGCTTTCTTT. The chain has TRBV5-4 and TRBJ1-1, with unresolved D. Germline values: CDR1 SGHNT, CDR2 YYREEE (reference sequence). This CDR3 has 13 residues. With 4 bases removed from V and 1 base from J, the gap between germline ends came to 8 bases.

This clone turned up a few times. The chain links TRBV5-4 to TRBJ2-1; D is possibly TRBD1 (6 bases). The length of the CDR3 is 13 residues. In germline, CDR1 is SGHNT, CDR2 YYREEE (reference sequence). Deletions cut 5 bases from V and 10 bases from J, with 16 bases between. CDR3 loop: CASSPMGAGEQFF. CDR3 sequence (DNA): TGTGCCAGCAGTCCTATGGGGGCCGGGGAGCAGTTCTTC.

This chain links TRBV7-8 with TRBJ2-3; TRBD2 might be the D (5 bases). Trimming removed 1 base at V and 3 bases at J, with 17 bases between. This CDR3 has 17 residues. Looked up from germline, CDR1 is SGHVS and CDR2 is FQNEAQ. The CDR3 DNA reads as TGTGCCAGCAGCTTAGAGCGGCTGCTCCCCGGGACAGATACGCAGTATTTT. Its translation: CASSLERLLPGTDTQYF. The full variable domain, its missing parts supplied by reference TRBV7-8 and TRBJ2-3, is GAGVSQSPRYKVAKRGQDVALRCDPISGHVSLFWYQQALGQGPEFLTYFQNEAQLDKSGLPSDRFFAERPEGSVSTLKIQRTQQEDSAVYLCASSLERLLPGTDTQYFGPGTRLTVL.

The chain is built from TRBV6-5 and TRBJ1-5, with 7 positions matching TRBD1. From germline, CDR1 is MNHEY and CDR2 SVGAGI. This CDR3 contains 15 residues. The junction had 3 bases not matched to a gene; V was cut back by 0 bases and J by 4 bases. CDR3 amino acids: CASSYSPGGNQPQHF. CDR3 sequence (DNA): TGTGCCAGCAGTTACTCTCCAGGGGGAAATCAGCCCCAGCATTTT.

The rearrangement uses TRBV18 and TRBJ2-5; D not certain. CDR3 length equals 13 residues. Looked up from germline, CDR1 is KGHSH and CDR2 is LQKENI. Trimming stripped 3 bases from V and 0 bases from J, with 5 bases between. In nucleotides, the CDR3 is TGTGCCAGCTCACCCGTGTACCAAGAGACCCAGTACTTC. It specifies CASSPVYQETQYF.

The chain combines TRBV19 with TRBJ1-1, with 7 positions matching TRBD1. Per the germline V gene, CDR1 is LNHDA and CDR2 is SQIVND (reference sequence). This CDR3 is 13 amino acids long. Unmatched junction bases numbered 1, after V lost 6 bases and J lost 0 bases. As DNA, the CDR3 is TGTGCCAGTAGGGGACAGCTGAACACTGAAGCTTTCTTT. Translated, it gives CASRGQLNTEAFF.

The chain uses TRBV29-1 and TRBJ2-7; TRBD1 agrees at 7 bases. The CDR3 runs to 14 residues. The V and J ends lost 1 base and 3 bases, in that order; junction bases with no gene match: 6. Germline assignment: CDR1 SQVTM and CDR2 ANQGSEA. CDR3 sequence reads: CSVEVDRVNYEQYF. CDR3 DNA sequence: TGCAGCGTTGAAGTCGACAGGGTAAACTACGAGCAGTACTTC.

This clone was detected only a few times. The chain is built from TRBV28 and TRBJ1-1, with a tentative D call TRBD1 (6 bases). Germline V gene lookup returns CDR1 MDHEN and CDR2 SYDVKM. V lost 10 bases to trimming and J lost 4 bases, with 16 bases between them. The CDR3 is made up of 13 amino acids. This CDR3 reads CATLTGFGTEAFF. The CDR3 DNA follows: TGTGCCACCCTTACAGGGTTCGGCACTGAAGCTTTCTTT.

This chain connects TRBV12-3 or TRBV12-4 to TRBJ2-7; possible D gene TRBD1, 6 bases. The ends were cut back, 4 bases at V and 5 bases at J, with 12 bases in the middle. The CDR3 consists of 13 residues. The CDR3 DNA is TGTGCCAGCAGTTCACAGGGTGTGGACGAGCAGTACTTC. The encoded protein is CASSSQGVDEQYF.

In its sample, this clone was seen once. This chain links TRBV5-1 with TRBJ2-7, with TRBD2 matching 9 bases. The germline V gene has CDR1 SGHRS and CDR2 YFSETQ. The V and J ends lost 5 bases and 7 bases, in that order; junction bases with no gene match: 13. The CDR3 runs 15 residues. Here the CDR3 reads CASRASGASFGEQYF. The CDR3 nucleotides are TGCGCCAGCAGGGCTAGCGGGGCGAGTTTTGGGGAGCAGTACTTC.

This sequence joins TRBV28 and TRBJ1-4, with TRBD1 matching over 9 bases. V lost 6 bases and J lost 6; bases outside the gene matches: 5. CDR3 length equals 14 residues. Germline-derived CDR1 and CDR2 are MDHEN and SYDVKM. The CDR3 nucleotides are TGTGCCAGCAGACAATGGACAGGGGATGAAAAACTGTTTTTT. It codes for CASRQWTGDEKLFF.

The chain couples TRBV6-5 to TRBJ2-2; the D gene is possibly TRBD2 (6 bases). CDR3 size: 15 residues. The V gene's germline CDR1 is MNHEY and CDR2 SVGAGI. Trimming shortened V by 4 bases and J by 4 bases, and 13 bases separated the two germline ends. The CDR3 is CASSSPRRGTGELFF. DNA for the CDR3: TGTGCCAGCAGTTCCCCGAGGAGGGGCACCGGGGAGCTGTTTTTT.

The chain employs TRBV28 and TRBJ2-1; D is unclear. The CDR3 is 11 residues long. Trimming pared 5 bases from V and 6 bases from J, leaving 5 bases between. CDR1 and CDR2 (germline): MDHEN, SYDVKM. Here the CDR3 DNA reads TGTGCCAGCAGTCCCCTCAATGAGCAGTTCTTC. It translates to CASSPLNEQFF.

The chain recombines TRBV6-6 with TRBJ1-2, with TRBD1 matching over 8 bases. CDR3 length: 16 residues. After removal of 5 bases from V and 2 bases from J, the junction contained 10 bases not matched to a gene. CDR1 is MNHNY, CDR2 SVGAGI, per germline (reference sequence). The CDR3 nucleotides are TGTGCCAGCAGTAAGGGACAGGCGGAGTCCAACTATGGCTACACCTTC. As protein: CASSKGQAESNYGYTF.

The rearrangement joins TRBV9 to TRBJ2-7, with D possibly matching TRBD2 (5 bases). Germline V gives CDR1 SGDLS, CDR2 YYNGEE. The CDR3 covers 17 residues. Trimming cost V 3 bases and J 6 bases, with 25 bases left between them. CDR3 bases: TGTGCCAGCAGCGGAGGTCCAGGAGGAAGATGGGCCCTCGAGCAGTACTTC. Its translation: CASSGGPGGRWALEQYF.

The chain recombines TRBV9 with TRBJ2-3; D might be TRBD1 (6 bases). V was cut by 0 bases and J by 2 bases, with 10 bases left in between. The CDR3 extends over 15 amino acids. CDR1 and CDR2 (germline): SGDLS, YYNGEE. CDR3 amino acids: CASSVGAGDTDTQYF. The CDR3 nucleotides read TGTGCCAGCAGCGTAGGTGCAGGGGACACAGATACGCAGTATTTT. Full variable domain (remainder filled in from reference TRBV9 and TRBJ2-3): DSGVTQTPKHLITATGQRVTLRCSPRSGDLSVYWYQQSLDQGLQFLIQYYNGEERAKGNILERFSAQQFPDLHSELNLSSLELGDSALYFCASSVGAGDTDTQYFGPGTRLTVL.

The chain has TRBV6-1 and TRBJ1-2; possibly TRBD1 for D (5 bases). The V gene lost 3 bases and the J gene lost 5 bases, with 13 bases spanning the gap. Germline values: CDR1 MNHNS, CDR2 SASEGT. CDR3 length: 14 amino acids. The CDR3 sequence: CASSENQGLYGYTF. The CDR3 region has the DNA TGTGCCAGCAGTGAGAATCAGGGATTGTATGGCTACACCTTC.

This chain links TRBV7-2 with TRBJ2-5; TRBD2 matches at 12 bases. V was pared by 4 bases and J by 4 bases, with 7 bases of the junction left unmatched. Germline-derived CDR1 and CDR2 are SGHTA and FQGNSA. The CDR3 is 16 residues long. CDR3: CASSSGLAGSSETQYF. The CDR3 bases are TGTGCCAGCAGCTCCGGACTAGCGGGGTCATCAGAGACCCAGTACTTC.